This T cell receptor beta chain was retrieved from a study of neurological immune-mediated disorders. From 15-18 subjects, every sequencing run obtained over 170 million TCR-beta sequences. From the 5' RACE reads, TCRdb called clonotypes with MiXCR, one entry per CDR3 protein. The table shows more than 45,000 distinct CDR3 sequences, with around 3.6% occurring only once. The ends were cut back, 2 bases at V and 8 bases at J, with 16 bases in the middle. Germline loops: CDR1 MNHNY, CDR2 SVGAGI (reference sequence). The CDR3 runs 15 residues. This clonotype occurred many times. This receptor was taken from a woman in her thirties with multiple sclerosis. Specimen: PBMCs. The chain recombines TRBV6-6 with TRBJ2-1; TRBD2 is a possible D gene (6 bases). CDR3 DNA: TGTGCCAGCAGTTACGAGGGAGGTAGTTCCTATGAGCAGTTCTTC. Translating it yields CASSYEGGSSYEQFF.